These 24 T cell receptor beta chains were all obtained from the same sample, sequenced in a study of blood T cell repertoires in COVID-19. The table came from immunoSEQ multiplex PCR; TCRdb's copy has only in-frame clones and leaves some out. The sample has around 240,000 clones, about 83% seen once. Sequenced input: PBMCs or T cells enriched from blood (not recorded which). The receptors were sampled from a woman aged 45-65 years who had recovered from COVID-19.

The V and J genes are TRBV7-2 and TRBJ2-3, with 11 positions matching TRBD2. Germline loops: CDR1 SGHTA, CDR2 FQGNSA. This CDR3 region has 16 residues. The trim removed 5 bases at V and 0 bases at J, leaving 4 bases unmatched. The CDR3 DNA is TGTGCCAGCAGCACCAGACTAGCGGGGAGCACAGATACGCAGTATTTT. As protein: CASSTRLAGSTDTQYF.

In this sample, this clone turned up once. The V and J genes are TRBV9 and TRBJ1-1; maybe TRBD1 (5 bases). The CDR3 is 13 amino acids. Trimming took off 3 bases at V and 4 bases at J, with 10 bases between the two ends. CDR1 is SGDLS, CDR2 YYNGEE, per germline. The CDR3 sequence is CASSEDDSTEAFF. In nucleotides, the CDR3 is TGTGCCAGCAGCGAGGATGACAGCACTGAAGCTTTCTTT.

This chain connects TRBV18 to TRBJ1-2, with 7 bases lining up with TRBD1. CDR1 is KGHSH, CDR2 LQKENI, per germline. The CDR3 extends over 14 amino acids. V shed 5 bases and J 7 bases; nucleotides not matched to a gene: 10. In nucleotides, the CDR3 is TGTGCCAGCTCAACCGACAGGGCGGGCTTTGGCTACACCTTC. This gives the protein CASSTDRAGFGYTF.

J is TRBJ2-5 and V is TRBV11-3, with a possible D match to TRBD2 (5 bases). The CDR3 covers 13 residues. Trimming pared 2 bases from V and 9 bases from J, leaving 13 bases between. The germline V gene has CDR1 SGHNT and CDR2 YENEEA. CDR3 amino acids: CASSLSGIGAQYF. The CDR3 nucleotides read TGTGCCAGCAGCTTATCGGGGATTGGGGCCCAGTACTTC.

This clone occurred once. The chain couples TRBV7-8 to TRBJ2-1; 7 bases agree with TRBD2. Per germline, CDR1 SGHVS and CDR2 FQNEAQ. The CDR3 contains 16 residues. The V and J ends lost 7 bases and 7 bases, in that order; junction bases with no gene match: 16. The CDR3 coding sequence is TGTGCCAGCATCCCTCTATGGGGGGGTGGGAAAAATGAGCAGTTCTTC. Translated, it gives CASIPLWGGGKNEQFF.

This chain links TRBV6-5 with TRBJ2-1, with 10 bases identical to TRBD2. With 6 bases clipped from V and 2 bases from J, the junction kept 4 bases outside the gene matches. This CDR3 spans 15 amino acids. Germline assignment: CDR1 MNHEY and CDR2 SVGAGI. The CDR3 bases are TGTGCCAGCAGGGGAAGCGGGGGGGCCTACAATGAGCAGTTCTTC. Residues: CASRGSGGAYNEQFF.

This chain connects TRBV6-4 to TRBJ2-7; 12 nucleotides line up with TRBD1. Germline CDR1 and CDR2: MRHNA and SNTAGT. CDR3 length: 14 amino acids. V shed 3 bases and J 6 bases; nucleotides not matched to a gene: 3. The CDR3 DNA sequence: TGTGCCAGCAGTGAGGGGACAGGGGGCGGCGAGCAGTACTTC. Its protein is CASSEGTGGGEQYF.

This clone was observed a handful of times. This sequence joins TRBV5-1 and TRBJ1-2, with D maybe TRBD1 (5 bases). CDR3 length: 15 amino acids. Germline V gene data show CDR1 as SGHRS and CDR2 as YFSETQ. The V gene lost 1 base and the J gene lost 5 bases, with 15 bases spanning the gap. The CDR3 reads CASSLTTATVYGYTF. DNA for the CDR3: TGCGCCAGCAGCTTGACGACCGCGACAGTTTATGGCTACACCTTC.

This chain uses TRBV27 with TRBJ1-5; 7 bases align to TRBD1. V was clipped by 4 bases and J by 3 bases; unmatched bases: 6. This CDR3 is built from 15 residues. In germline, CDR1 is MNHEY, CDR2 SMNVEV (reference sequence). The CDR3 nucleotides are TGTGCCAGCAGTTCCGACAGGGCCAACAATCAGCCCCAGCATTTT. Translation gives CASSSDRANNQPQHF.

The chain couples TRBV5-1 to TRBJ1-2; D is perhaps TRBD1 (6 bases). CDR1 is SGHRS and CDR2 is YFSETQ in the germline V gene. The length of the CDR3 is 14 residues. Trimming removed 3 bases at V and 5 bases at J, with 14 bases between. The CDR3 DNA sequence: TGCGCCAGCAGCTCACAGGGAGAAGGATATGGCTACACCTTC. Translating it yields CASSSQGEGYGYTF.

The J gene is TRBJ2-2, the V gene TRBV7-2; D perhaps matches TRBD2 (6 bases). V was pared by 8 bases and J by 3 bases, with 13 bases between. There are 14 residues in the CDR3. The germline CDR1 and CDR2 sequences are SGHTA and FQGNSA. The CDR3 region has the DNA TGTGCCAGCCCGCGGGGAAGCGACACCGGGGAGCTGTTTTTT. Translation: CASPRGSDTGELFF.

V usage is TRBV7-2 and J usage is TRBJ1-1, with D uncertain. This CDR3 contains 14 residues. Germline V gene data show CDR1 as SGHTA and CDR2 as FQGNSA. V was trimmed by 5 bases and J by 2 bases, leaving 12 bases between them. As DNA, the CDR3 is TGTGCCAGCAGCCCCCGGGTTTTTAACACTGAAGCTTTCTTT. Translated, it gives CASSPRVFNTEAFF.

The chain joins TRBV5-1 to TRBJ1-6, with 8 bases aligning to TRBD1. CDR1 and CDR2 (germline): SGHRS, YFSETQ. V dropped 4 bases and J dropped 4; count of bases not matched to a gene: 4. The CDR3 is 15 amino acids. CDR3 in amino acids: CASSRDRQYNSPLHF. CDR3 sequence (DNA): TGCGCCAGCAGCCGGGACAGGCAGTATAATTCACCCCTCCACTTT.

V gene TRBV9 combines with J gene TRBJ2-3; D remains unclear. Germline CDR1 reads SGDLS; CDR2 reads YYNGEE. V dropped 0 bases and J dropped 0 bases, with 14 bases sitting between them. This CDR3 has 17 residues. CDR3 coding DNA: TGTGCCAGCAGCGTAGATTTCCGCTGGCCTAGCACAGATACGCAGTATTTT. This gives the protein CASSVDFRWPSTDTQYF.

The rearrangement joins TRBV13 to TRBJ2-1; TRBD2 agrees at 13 bases. Trimming took 5 bases from V and 9 from J; bases not matched to a gene: 7. The CDR3 has 15 amino acids. Germline CDR1 is PRHDT and CDR2 is FYEKMQ (reference sequence). CDR3 in DNA: TGTGCCAGCAGCGTACTAGCGGGGGGGCCTATTGAGCAGTTCTTC. Its protein product is CASSVLAGGPIEQFF.

This rearrangement joins TRBV4-1 to TRBJ2-7; D is ambiguous. The CDR3 has 13 residues. Germline V gene lookup returns CDR1 MGHRA and CDR2 YSYEKL. Trimming removed 5 bases at V and 3 bases at J, with 11 bases between. For the CDR3, the DNA is TGCGCCAGCAGCTCTAGATTGGACTACGAGCAGTACTTC. Translated, it gives CASSSRLDYEQYF.

A single count supports this clone. V gene TRBV28 combines with J gene TRBJ1-5; 9 bases agree with TRBD1. J gave up 3 bases and V 5 bases, and 8 bases lay outside the gene matches. The germline CDR1 and CDR2 sequences are MDHEN and SYDVKM. The CDR3 loop spans 16 amino acids. The CDR3 loop is CASSPSTGGYNQPQHF. The CDR3 bases are TGTGCCAGCAGTCCTAGCACAGGGGGCTACAATCAGCCCCAGCATTTT. Drawing the rest from reference TRBV28 and TRBJ1-5, the complete variable domain is DVKVTQSSRYLVKRTGEKVFLECVQDMDHENMFWYRQDPGLGLRLIYFSYDVKMKEKGDIPEGYSVSREKKERFSLILESASTNQTSMYLCASSPSTGGYNQPQHFGDGTRLSIL.

This chain uses TRBV19 with TRBJ1-5, with D possibly matching TRBD1 (5 bases). The germline V gene has CDR1 LNHDA and CDR2 SQIVND (reference sequence). Trimming took off 5 bases at V and 7 bases at J, with 15 bases between the two ends. The CDR3 loop spans 14 amino acids. CDR3 amino acids: CASSVLAGPQPQHF. As DNA, the CDR3 is TGTGCCAGTAGTGTCCTAGCGGGGCCCCAGCCCCAGCATTTT.

V and J are TRBV19 and TRBJ1-5; D call uncertain. The CDR3 is 14 amino acids. Germline V lookup: CDR1 LNHDA, CDR2 SQIVND (reference sequence). Trimming took 3 bases from V and 4 from J, leaving 10 bases between them. CDR3 loop: CASSILGLNQPQHF. CDR3 nucleotide sequence: TGTGCCAGTAGTATCCTCGGGTTAAATCAGCCCCAGCATTTT. Complete variable domain (other parts from reference TRBV19 and TRBJ1-5): DGGITQSPKYLFRKEGQNVTLSCEQNLNHDAMYWYRQDPGQGLRLIYYSQIVNDFQKGDIAEGYSVSREKKESFPLTVTSAQKNPTAFYLCASSILGLNQPQHFGDGTRLSIL.

The chain uses TRBV18 and TRBJ2-5; D gene unclear. The CDR3 is 14 amino acids. The ends were cut back, 2 bases at V and 2 bases at J, with 9 bases in the middle. Germline V CDR1 and CDR2: KGHSH, LQKENI. The CDR3 nucleotides are TGTGCCAGCTCACCAGACACTGGGCAAGAGACCCAGTACTTC. It specifies CASSPDTGQETQYF.

This sequence joins TRBV18 and TRBJ2-1; TRBD1 aligns across 8 bases. This CDR3 has 15 residues. Per the germline V gene, CDR1 is KGHSH and CDR2 is LQKENI. The ends lost 6 bases at V and 8 bases at J; junction bases unmatched: 12. CDR3 sequence (DNA): TGTGCCAGCTCTCAAATCCGGACAGGGCTCGATGAGCAGTTCTTC. Its translation is CASSQIRTGLDEQFF.

The genes are TRBV27 and TRBJ1-5; TRBD1 might be the D (5 bases). Deletions cut 3 bases from V and 4 bases from J, with 10 bases between. From germline, CDR1 is MNHEY and CDR2 SMNVEV (reference sequence). The CDR3 loop spans 14 amino acids. The CDR3 bases are TGTGCCAGCAGTTTTAGGGGATATAATCAGCCCCAGCATTTT. Translating it yields CASSFRGYNQPQHF.

This clone has just a few counts. CDR3 amino acids: CASTRGRRYGYTF. DNA of the CDR3: TGTGCCAGTACTCGTGGCAGGCGATATGGCTACACCTTC. The gene calls are TRBV19 and TRBJ1-2; D is unresolved. The CDR3 has 13 amino acids. Trimming removed 7 bases from V and 5 bases from J, with 14 bases in between. Germline V CDR1 and CDR2: LNHDA, SQIVND (reference sequence). The full variable domain, with the rest looked up from reference TRBV19 and TRBJ1-2, is DGGITQSPKYLFRKEGQNVTLSCEQNLNHDAMYWYRQDPGQGLRLIYYSQIVNDFQKGDIAEGYSVSREKKESFPLTVTSAQKNPTAFYLCASTRGRRYGYTFGSGTRLTVV.

The rearrangement joins TRBV7-9 to TRBJ2-7; TRBD1 might be the D (6 bases). V shed 1 base and J shed 2 bases, with 15 bases lying between them. The CDR3 has 16 residues. Germline V gene data show CDR1 as SEHNR and CDR2 as FQNEAQ (reference sequence). The CDR3 loop reads CASSLGGQLMTYEQYF. Here the CDR3 DNA reads TGTGCCAGCAGCTTAGGTGGACAGCTGATGACCTACGAGCAGTACTTC.